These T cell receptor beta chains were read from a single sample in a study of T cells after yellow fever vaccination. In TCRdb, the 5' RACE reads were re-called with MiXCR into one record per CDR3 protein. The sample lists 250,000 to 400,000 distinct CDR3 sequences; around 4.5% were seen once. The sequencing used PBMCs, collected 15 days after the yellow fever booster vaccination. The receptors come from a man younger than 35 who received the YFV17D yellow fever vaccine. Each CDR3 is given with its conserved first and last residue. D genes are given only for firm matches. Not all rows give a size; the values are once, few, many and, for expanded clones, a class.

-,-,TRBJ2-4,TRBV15,CATSRAHGGAKNIQYF,TGTGCCACCAGCAGAGCACATGGGGGAGCCAAAAACATTCAGTACTTC
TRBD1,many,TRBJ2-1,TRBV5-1,CASSLWTGTYNEQFF,TGCGCCAGCAGCTTGTGGACAGGGACCTACAATGAGCAGTTCTTC
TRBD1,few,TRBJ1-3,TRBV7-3,CASSDSQGASGNTIYF,TGTGCCAGCAGCGATAGCCAGGGGGCCTCTGGAAACACCATATATTTT
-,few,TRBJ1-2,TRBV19,CATSRPYGYTF,TGTGCAACGAGCAGACCCTATGGCTACACCTTC
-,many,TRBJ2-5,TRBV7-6,CASRRWGVQAETQYF,TGTGCCAGCAGAAGATGGGGAGTCCAGGCCGAGACCCAGTACTTC
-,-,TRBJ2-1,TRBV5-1,CASSLDRVLYEQFF,TGCGCCAGCAGCTTGGACAGGGTTTTATATGAGCAGTTCTTC
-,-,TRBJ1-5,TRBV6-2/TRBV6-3,CASSPDSPNQPQHF,TGTGCCAGCAGTCCCGACAGTCCCAATCAGCCCCAGCATTTT
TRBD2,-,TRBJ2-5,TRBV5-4,CASSRTSAQETQYF,TGTGCCAGCAGCAGGACTAGCGCCCAAGAGACCCAGTACTTC
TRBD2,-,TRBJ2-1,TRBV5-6,CASSLEAGGPHNEQFF,TGTGCCAGCAGCTTGGAAGCGGGGGGGCCCCACAATGAGCAGTTCTTC
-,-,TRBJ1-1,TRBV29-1,CSVARDSLPTEAFF,TGCAGCGTTGCTAGGGACTCATTACCCACTGAAGCTTTCTTT
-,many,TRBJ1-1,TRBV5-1,CASSLGQPRTEAFF,TGCGCCAGCAGCCTCGGACAGCCGCGGACTGAAGCTTTCTTT
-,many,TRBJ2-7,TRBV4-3,CASSQDLRSYEQYF,TGCGCCAGCAGCCAAGATCTGAGGTCCTACGAGCAGTACTTC
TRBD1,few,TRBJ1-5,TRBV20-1,CSAMTGGYQPQHF,TGCAGTGCAATGACAGGGGGCTATCAGCCCCAGCATTTT
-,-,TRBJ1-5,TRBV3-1,CASSQDPGRQPQHF,TGTGCCAGCAGCCAAGATCCAGGGCGTCAGCCCCAGCATTTT
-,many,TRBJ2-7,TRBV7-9,CASSLGDGYSF,TGTGCCAGCAGCTTAGGGGACGGCTATTCTTTC
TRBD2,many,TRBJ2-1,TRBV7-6,CASSLLSGGGYNEQFF,TGTGCCAGCAGCTTACTTAGCGGGGGGGGCTACAATGAGCAGTTCTTC
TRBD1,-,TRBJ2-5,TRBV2,CASSLQTGGETQYF,TGTGCCAGCAGTCTCCAGACAGGGGGGGAGACCCAGTACTTC
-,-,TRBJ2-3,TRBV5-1,CASTDTTDTQYF,TGCGCCAGCACCGACACAACAGATACGCAGTATTTT
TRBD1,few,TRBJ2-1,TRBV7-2,CASSEVGQGLFNEQFF,TGTGCCAGCAGCGAAGTCGGACAGGGGCTATTCAATGAGCAGTTCTTC
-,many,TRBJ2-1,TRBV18,CASSTSPGASNEQFF,TGTGCCAGCTCCACTTCCCCCGGGGCCAGCAATGAGCAGTTCTTC
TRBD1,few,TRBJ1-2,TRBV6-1,CASRGDRESSYGYTF,TGTGCCAGCAGGGGGGACAGGGAGAGTAGCTATGGCTACACCTTC
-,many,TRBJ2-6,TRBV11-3,CASSVDSGANVLTF,TGTGCCAGCAGCGTGGACTCTGGGGCCAACGTCCTGACTTTC
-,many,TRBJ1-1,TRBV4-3,CASSQDLGGTEAFF,TGCGCCAGCAGCCAAGATTTGGGCGGCACTGAAGCTTTCTTT
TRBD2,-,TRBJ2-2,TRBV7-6,CASSALGTSTTGELFF,TGTGCCAGCAGCGCCTTGGGGACTAGCACGACCGGGGAGCTGTTTTTT
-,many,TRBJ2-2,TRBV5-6,CASSLPGAGTGELFF,TGTGCCAGCAGCTTGCCAGGGGCGGGGACCGGGGAGCTGTTTTTT
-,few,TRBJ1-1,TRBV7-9,CASSSRIRHTEAFF,TGTGCCAGCAGCTCCAGAATTCGTCACACTGAAGCTTTCTTT
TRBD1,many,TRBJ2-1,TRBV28,CASRRPLGTVKQFF,TGTGCCAGCAGGAGACCCTTGGGGACAGTCAAGCAGTTCTTC
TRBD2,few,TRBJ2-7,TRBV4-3,CASSQDPTGGRREQYF,TGCGCCAGCAGCCAAGATCCAACGGGGGGGCGTCGTGAGCAGTACTTC
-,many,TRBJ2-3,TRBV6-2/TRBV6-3,CASSLGLTSPVADTQYF,TGTGCCAGCAGTTTGGGGCTGACTAGTCCAGTTGCAGATACGCAGTATTTT
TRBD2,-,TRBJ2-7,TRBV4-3,CASSKLSGEQSYEQYF,TGCGCCAGCAGCAAGTTAAGCGGGGAACAGTCCTACGAGCAGTACTTC
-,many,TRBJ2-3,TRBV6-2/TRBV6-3,CASRDPAFTDTQYF,TGTGCCAGCAGAGACCCGGCCTTCACAGATACGCAGTATTTT
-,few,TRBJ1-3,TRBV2,CASSEEGRLSGNTIYF,TGTGCCAGCAGTGAAGAGGGCCGTCTCTCTGGAAACACCATATATTTT
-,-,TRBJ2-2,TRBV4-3,CASSQGDSGELFF,TGCGCCAGCAGCCAAGGGGATTCCGGGGAGCTGTTTTTT
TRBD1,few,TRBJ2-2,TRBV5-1,CASSRQGENTGELFF,TGCGCCAGCAGCCGACAGGGGGAGAACACCGGGGAGCTGTTTTTT
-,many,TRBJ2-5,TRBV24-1,CATSGTEGETQYF,TGTGCCACCAGCGGGACGGAGGGAGAGACCCAGTACTTC
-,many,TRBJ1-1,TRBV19,CASTPPNGATEAFF,TGTGCCAGTACCCCCCCCAATGGGGCCACTGAAGCTTTCTTT
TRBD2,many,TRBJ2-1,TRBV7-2,CASRLLAGDNNEQFF,TGTGCCAGCAGGTTGCTAGCGGGGGACAACAATGAGCAGTTCTTC
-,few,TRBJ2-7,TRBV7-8,CASSPRFQWDLYEQYF,TGTGCCAGCAGCCCCCGCTTCCAATGGGACCTCTACGAGCAGTACTTC
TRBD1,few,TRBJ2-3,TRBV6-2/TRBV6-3,CASSYSEGGMTDTQYF,TGTGCCAGCAGTTACTCGGAAGGGGGCATGACAGATACGCAGTATTTT
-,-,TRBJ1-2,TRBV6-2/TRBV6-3,CASSPGLRYGYTF,TGTGCCAGCAGTCCGGGCCTTCGCTATGGCTACACCTTC
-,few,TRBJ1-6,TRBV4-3,CASSQEQGGSTYNSPLHF,TGCGCCAGCAGCCAAGAACAGGGAGGTTCGACCTATAATTCACCCCTCCACTTT
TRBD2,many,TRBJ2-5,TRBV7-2,CASSSVAGGPPETQYF,TGTGCCAGCAGCTCCGTAGCGGGGGGGCCGCCGGAGACCCAGTACTTC
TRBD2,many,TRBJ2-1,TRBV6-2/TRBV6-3,CASSAGTSLKQFF,TGTGCCAGCAGTGCCGGGACTAGCCTTAAACAGTTCTTC
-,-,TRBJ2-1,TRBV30,CAWSVHGQYNEQFF,TGTGCCTGGAGTGTACACGGACAGTACAATGAGCAGTTCTTC
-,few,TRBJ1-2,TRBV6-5,CASRTQGNYGYTF,TGTGCCAGCAGGACACAGGGAAACTATGGCTACACCTTC
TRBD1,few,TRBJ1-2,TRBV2,CASSRQGACTF,TGTGCCAGCAGTCGACAGGGGGCCTGCACCTTC
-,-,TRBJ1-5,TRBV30,CAWTGGSNQPQHF,TGTGCCTGGACGGGGGGTAGCAATCAGCCCCAGCATTTT
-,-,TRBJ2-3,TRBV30,CAWSPGDTDTQYF,TGTGCCTGGAGTCCCGGGGACACAGATACGCAGTATTTT
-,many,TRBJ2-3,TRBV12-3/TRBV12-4,CASRSLGGSTDTQYF,TGTGCCAGCAGGTCCCTCGGGGGCAGCACAGATACGCAGTATTTT
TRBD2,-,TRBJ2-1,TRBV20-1,CSAPTSGGAHEQFF,TGCAGTGCTCCGACTAGCGGGGGGGCCCATGAGCAGTTCTTC
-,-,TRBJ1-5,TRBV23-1,CASIWAPQHF,TGCGCCAGCATCTGGGCGCCCCAGCATTTT
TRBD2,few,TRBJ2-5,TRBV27,CASRGGGGWQETQYF,TGTGCCAGCCGCGGGGGTGGGGGTTGGCAAGAGACCCAGTACTTC
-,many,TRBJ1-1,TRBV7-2,CASSLRHSRLTTEAFF,TGTGCCAGCAGCTTAAGGCACTCTAGACTGACCACTGAAGCTTTCTTT
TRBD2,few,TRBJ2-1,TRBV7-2,CASSWTSGGANEQFF,TGTGCCAGCAGCTGGACTAGCGGGGGGGCCAATGAGCAGTTCTTC
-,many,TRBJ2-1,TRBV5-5,CASSLGPLSSYNEQFF,TGTGCCAGCAGCTTGGGCCCCCTGAGCTCCTACAATGAGCAGTTCTTC
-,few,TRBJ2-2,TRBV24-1,CATSSLRPNTGELFF,TGTGCCACCAGTTCCCTCAGGCCGAACACCGGGGAGCTGTTTTTT
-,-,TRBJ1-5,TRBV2,CASKQAPALSQPQHF,TGTGCCAGCAAGCAGGCCCCCGCGCTTAGTCAGCCCCAGCATTTT
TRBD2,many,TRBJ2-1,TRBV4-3,CASSQEPAGVLKQFF,TGCGCCAGCAGCCAAGAGCCAGCGGGGGTATTAAAGCAGTTCTTC
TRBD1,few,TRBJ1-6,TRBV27,CASSLMQGANFHF,TGTGCCAGCAGTTTAATGCAGGGGGCGAATTTCCACTTT
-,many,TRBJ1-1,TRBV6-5,CASSSRTEAFF,TGTGCCAGCAGTAGCAGAACTGAAGCTTTCTTT